This TCR beta chain was recorded in a study of T cells in Graves' hyperthyroidism and ophthalmopathy. General study results and limits: Blood samples included most of the expanded thyroid clonotypes exceeding 0.001.

Comment on this clonotype: Its target is unknown.

The investigators amplified TCR beta CDR3 regions from RNA transcripts. First-round RT-PCR targeting the TCR CDR3 was performed with the HTBI primer set. MiXCR, applied by TCRdb to the multiplex PCR reads, yields one record per CDR3 protein. The data show some 500,000 distinct CDR3 sequences, with 15% to 20% seen just once and 29% held by the top ten. V trimming: 2 bases; J trimming: 2 bases; junction bases outside the gene matches: 7. Looked up from germline, CDR1 is DFQATT and CDR2 is SNEGSKA (reference sequence). This CDR3 is 15 amino acids long. V usage is TRBV20-1 and J usage is TRBJ2-7, with 9 nucleotides matching TRBD1. The sample was blood. The clonotype comes from a woman aged 30 to 39 with Graves' ophthalmopathy. The CDR3 here is CSARHRQGEAYEQYF. Here the CDR3 DNA reads TGCAGTGCTAGACACAGACAGGGGGAGGCCTACGAGCAGTACTTC.